One and the same sample provided the 3 T cell receptor beta chains below, sequenced in a study of blood T cells in healthy people across ages. The second PCR ran roughly 7 to 12 cycles with a sample-barcoded 5' primer and J-beta primers. TCRdb re-called the 5' RACE reads through MiXCR, storing one row per CDR3 protein. The sample shows nearly 800,000 distinct CDR3 sequences, approximately 53% of them seen only once. Sequenced: blood. All receptors derive from a man aged 35 to 55 in good health.

The chain joins TRBV28 to TRBJ2-7; the D gene is possibly TRBD1 (6 bases). The V gene lost 6 bases and the J gene lost 0 bases, with 15 bases spanning the gap. Germline loops: CDR1 MDHEN, CDR2 SYDVKM. This CDR3 has 15 residues. The CDR3 sequence: CASRENRVTSYEQYF. The CDR3 DNA reads TGTGCCAGCAGAGAGAACAGGGTTACCTCCTACGAGCAGTACTTC.

The chain carries TRBV12-5 and TRBJ1-1, with a weak D call TRBD1 (5 bases). Germline CDR1 and CDR2: LGHNT and FRNRAP. V lost 0 bases to trimming and J lost 0 bases, with 20 bases between them. This CDR3 has 19 amino acids. For the CDR3, the DNA is TGTGCTAGTGGTTTGGTACTTCCCCGGGATGGACACATGAACACTGAAGCTTTCTTT. Amino acid sequence: CASGLVLPRDGHMNTEAFF.

The chain links TRBV20-1 to TRBJ2-4, with 7 bases fitting TRBD1. The CDR3 extends over 15 amino acids. Germline V CDR1 and CDR2: DFQATT, SNEGSKA (reference sequence). J was trimmed by 0 bases and V by 3 bases; bases with no gene match: 5. CDR3 amino acids: CSARWDSIAKNIQYF. The CDR3 nucleotides are TGCAGTGCTAGGTGGGACAGCATAGCCAAAAACATTCAGTACTTC.